A selection of T cell receptor beta chains follows, all from one sample in a study of T cells in Graves' hyperthyroidism and ophthalmopathy. TCRdb re-derived calls from the multiplex PCR reads in MiXCR, one entry per CDR3 protein. The table shows fewer than 300,000 distinct CDR3 sequences, with approximately 26% occurring only once. Sequences were obtained from blood. These receptors all stem from a man aged 35 to 55 with Graves' hyperthyroidism that later progressed to Graves' ophthalmopathy. Both conserved end residues are part of each CDR3. The order of the fields is D gene, J gene, clone size, V gene, CDR3 DNA, CDR3 protein. A D gene is named only where the DNA matches it firmly. A row's size may be missing; if present it is once, few, many or a size class.

D: TRBD1; J: TRBJ1-2; size: many; V: TRBV6-1; DNA: TGTGCCAGCAGTGAATCCCTGCCGGGACAGGGGGCTCGCTACACCTTC; CDR3: CASSESLPGQGARYTF
D: -; J: TRBJ2-5; size: many; V: TRBV6-1; DNA: TGTGCCAGAACCCCGGGTTTGACCCAGTACTTC; CDR3: CARTPGLTQYF
D: TRBD1; J: TRBJ2-7; size: -; V: TRBV6-1; DNA: TGTGCCAGCGCGAGGACAGGGGCCTACGAGCAGTACTTC; CDR3: CASARTGAYEQYF
D: -; J: TRBJ2-5; size: many; V: TRBV11-3; DNA: TGTGCCAGCAGCCAGACCCAAGAGACCCAGTACTTC; CDR3: CASSQTQETQYF
D: TRBD1; J: TRBJ2-7; size: -; V: TRBV12-3/TRBV12-4; DNA: TGTGCCAGCAGTCCTCCGGGACAGGGGGCCGAGCAGTACTTC; CDR3: CASSPPGQGAEQYF
D: -; J: TRBJ2-7; size: many; V: TRBV6-5; DNA: TGTGCCATAAAAACGGAATACTCCTACGAGCAGTACTTC; CDR3: CAIKTEYSYEQYF
D: -; J: TRBJ2-7; size: many; V: TRBV7-6; DNA: TGTGCCAGCAGCTTTGGACAACCAGGGATCTACGAGCAGTACTTC; CDR3: CASSFGQPGIYEQYF
D: -; J: TRBJ1-1; size: many; V: TRBV20-1; DNA: TGCAGTGCTAGAGACCCAATTACCCGGTCGTACGGAGCTTTCTTT; CDR3: CSARDPITRSYGAFF
D: TRBD1; J: TRBJ1-2; size: many; V: TRBV20-1; DNA: TGCAGTGCTAGTTCGACAGGGGGTAGGGGCTACACCTTC; CDR3: CSASSTGGRGYTF
D: -; J: TRBJ1-1; size: many; V: TRBV14; DNA: TGTGCCAGCAGCCGGCGGGACTACATGAACACTGAAGCTTTCTTT; CDR3: CASSRRDYMNTEAFF
D: -; J: TRBJ1-1; size: few; V: TRBV20-1; DNA: TGCAGTGCTAGCCGACAGATAAACACTGAAGCTTTCTTT; CDR3: CSASRQINTEAFF
D: -; J: TRBJ1-1; size: -; V: TRBV15; DNA: TGTGCCACCAGCAGACAGTTGAACACTGAAGCTTTCTTT; CDR3: CATSRQLNTEAFF
D: TRBD2; J: TRBJ2-5; size: -; V: TRBV5-1; DNA: TGCGCCAGCAGCTTAGCGGGAGGGCCTGATTCGGAGACCCAGTACTTC; CDR3: CASSLAGGPDSETQYF
D: -; J: TRBJ1-5; size: many; V: TRBV6-1; DNA: TGTGCCAGCAGTGAATTTTGGGGGGCCCAAGTCTCCGAGAATCAGCCCCAGCATTTT; CDR3: CASSEFWGAQVSENQPQHF
D: TRBD1; J: TRBJ1-2; size: many; V: TRBV29-1; DNA: TGCAGCGTTGAAGACAGGGGGGGTTTCTACACCTTC; CDR3: CSVEDRGGFYTF
D: TRBD2; J: TRBJ2-5; size: many; V: TRBV20-1; DNA: TGCAGTGCCTGGGGACTAGCGGGAGAGACCCAGTACTTC; CDR3: CSAWGLAGETQYF
D: TRBD2; J: TRBJ2-5; size: many; V: TRBV19; DNA: TGTGCCAGTAGTGTCACGGGACTAGCGGGTTTAGAAGAGACCCAGTACTTC; CDR3: CASSVTGLAGLEETQYF
D: TRBD2; J: TRBJ2-7; size: many; V: TRBV12-3/TRBV12-4; DNA: TGTGCCAGCAGACCCTCTAGCGGGAATTACGAGCAGTACTTC; CDR3: CASRPSSGNYEQYF
D: -; J: TRBJ1-1; size: many; V: TRBV11-2; DNA: TGTGCCTCGAGCTGGGAACGGCGGGGGAACACTGAAGCTTTCTTT; CDR3: CASSWERRGNTEAFF
D: -; J: TRBJ1-1; size: many; V: TRBV24-1; DNA: TGTGCCACCAGTGAGTTCACAGGAAGGAAGATCTTT; CDR3: CATSEFTGRKIF
D: -; J: TRBJ2-7; size: many; V: TRBV6-5; DNA: TGTGCCAGCACCCCCTCCGTAGGGGAAGTCTACGAGCAGTACTTC; CDR3: CASTPSVGEVYEQYF
D: TRBD1; J: TRBJ2-5; size: -; V: TRBV28; DNA: TGTGCCAGCAGTCTGCCGACAGGGAAGGAGACCCAGTACTTC; CDR3: CASSLPTGKETQYF
D: -; J: TRBJ2-7; size: many; V: TRBV30; DNA: TGTGCCTGGAGTGTACAGCGGATCCTGTACTTC; CDR3: CAWSVQRILYF
D: -; J: TRBJ1-5; size: -; V: TRBV6-1; DNA: TGTGCCAGCAGCTCCGGGACGCTGGGAAGACACAATCAGCCCCAGCATTTT; CDR3: CASSSGTLGRHNQPQHF
D: -; J: TRBJ1-5; size: many; V: TRBV3-1; DNA: TGTGCCAGCAGCCAAGGCCCCTCGATAGCCCAGCATTTT; CDR3: CASSQGPSIAQHF
D: -; J: TRBJ1-1; size: -; V: TRBV7-9; DNA: TGTGCCAGCAGCTTAGTAGGGGCACGACGGACTGAAGCTTTCTTT; CDR3: CASSLVGARRTEAFF
D: -; J: TRBJ2-5; size: many; V: TRBV12-3/TRBV12-4; DNA: TGTGCCAGCAGCTTAGGGGTGAAAGAGACCCAGTACTTC; CDR3: CASSLGVKETQYF
D: -; J: TRBJ2-7; size: many; V: TRBV3-1; DNA: TGTGCCAGCAGCCATAATTACGAGCAGTACTTC; CDR3: CASSHNYEQYF
D: -; J: TRBJ1-1; size: -; V: TRBV29-1; DNA: TGCAGCGTTGGGAGGAGGGGAAACACTGAAGCTTTCTTT; CDR3: CSVGRRGNTEAFF
D: -; J: TRBJ2-6; size: many; V: TRBV6-1; DNA: TGTGCCATTAGGGATTCTGGGGCCAACGTCCTGACTTTC; CDR3: CAIRDSGANVLTF
D: TRBD1; J: TRBJ2-6; size: once; V: TRBV20-1; DNA: TGCAGTGCCCCGACAGGGCGAGGGGCCAACGTCCTGACTTTC; CDR3: CSAPTGRGANVLTF
D: -; J: TRBJ1-1; size: -; V: TRBV12-3/TRBV12-4; DNA: TGTGCCAGCAGCAGGGTTAGCACTGAAGCTTTCTTT; CDR3: CASSRVSTEAFF
D: -; J: TRBJ1-1; size: many; V: TRBV18; DNA: TGTGCCAGCAGCCAGAACACTGAAGCTTTCTTT; CDR3: CASSQNTEAFF
D: -; J: TRBJ1-3; size: -; V: TRBV5-1; DNA: TGCGCCAGCAGCCCGGGACTGACGAACTCTGGAAACACCATATATTTT; CDR3: CASSPGLTNSGNTIYF
D: -; J: TRBJ2-7; size: -; V: TRBV11-2; DNA: TGTGCCAGCAGCCCCAGATTCGGCAGGGGGGGCGAGCAGTACTTC; CDR3: CASSPRFGRGGEQYF
D: -; J: TRBJ2-7; size: -; V: TRBV3-1; DNA: TGTGCCAGCAGCCATTTGGGTGCCTACGAGCAGTACTTC; CDR3: CASSHLGAYEQYF
D: TRBD2; J: TRBJ2-7; size: -; V: TRBV20-1; DNA: TGCAGTGCTTCCGGGACTAGCGACTCCTACGAGCAGTACTTC; CDR3: CSASGTSDSYEQYF
D: -; J: TRBJ2-7; size: many; V: TRBV6-2/TRBV6-3; DNA: TGTGCCAGCCACAAGGCAGGCACCTACGAGCAGTACTTC; CDR3: CASHKAGTYEQYF
D: TRBD1; J: TRBJ1-2; size: many; V: TRBV4-2; DNA: TGTGCCAGCAGCCAAGATCTAAAGACAGGGTCCCATGGCTACACCTTC; CDR3: CASSQDLKTGSHGYTF
D: TRBD1; J: TRBJ1-2; size: few; V: TRBV24-1; DNA: TGTGCCACCAGTGCCCTGACAGGGGGGGATGGCTACACCTTC; CDR3: CATSALTGGDGYTF
D: -; J: TRBJ2-7; size: -; V: TRBV11-2; DNA: TGTGCCAGCAGCTTAGACAGGGGTTCCGCCTACGAGCAGTACTTC; CDR3: CASSLDRGSAYEQYF